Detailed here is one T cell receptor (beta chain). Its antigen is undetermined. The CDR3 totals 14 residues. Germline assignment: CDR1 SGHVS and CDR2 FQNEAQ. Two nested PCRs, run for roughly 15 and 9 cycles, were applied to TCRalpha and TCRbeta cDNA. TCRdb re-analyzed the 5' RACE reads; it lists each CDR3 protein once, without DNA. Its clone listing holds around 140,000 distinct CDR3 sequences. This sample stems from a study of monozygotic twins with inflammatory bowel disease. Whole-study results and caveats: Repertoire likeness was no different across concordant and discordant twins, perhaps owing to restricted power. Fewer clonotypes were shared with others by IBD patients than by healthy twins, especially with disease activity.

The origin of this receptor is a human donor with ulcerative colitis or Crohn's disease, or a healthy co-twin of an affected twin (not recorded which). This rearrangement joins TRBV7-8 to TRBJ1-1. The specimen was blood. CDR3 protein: CASSPTQGTTEAFF.